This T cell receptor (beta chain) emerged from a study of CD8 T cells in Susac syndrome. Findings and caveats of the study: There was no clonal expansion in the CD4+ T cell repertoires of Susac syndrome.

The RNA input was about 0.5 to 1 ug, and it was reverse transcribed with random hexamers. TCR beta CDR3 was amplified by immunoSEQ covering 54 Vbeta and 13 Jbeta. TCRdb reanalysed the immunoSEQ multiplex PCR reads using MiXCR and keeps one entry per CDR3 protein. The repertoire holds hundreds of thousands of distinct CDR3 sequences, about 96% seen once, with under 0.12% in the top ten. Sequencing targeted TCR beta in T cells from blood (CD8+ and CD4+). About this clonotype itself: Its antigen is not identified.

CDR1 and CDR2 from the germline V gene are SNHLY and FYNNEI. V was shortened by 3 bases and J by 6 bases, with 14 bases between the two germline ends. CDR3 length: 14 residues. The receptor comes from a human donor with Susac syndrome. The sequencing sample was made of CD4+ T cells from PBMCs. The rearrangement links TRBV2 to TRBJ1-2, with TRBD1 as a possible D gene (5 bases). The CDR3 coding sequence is TGTGCCAGCAGTGAGGGAGGTAGGGGAAATGGCTACACCTTC. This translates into CASSEGGRGNGYTF. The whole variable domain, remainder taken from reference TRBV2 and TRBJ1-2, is EPEVTQTPSHQVTQMGQEVILRCVPISNHLYFYWYRQILGQKVEFLVSFYNNEISEKSEIFDDQFSVERPDGSNFTLKIRSTKLEDSAMYFCASSEGGRGNGYTFGSGTRLTVV.